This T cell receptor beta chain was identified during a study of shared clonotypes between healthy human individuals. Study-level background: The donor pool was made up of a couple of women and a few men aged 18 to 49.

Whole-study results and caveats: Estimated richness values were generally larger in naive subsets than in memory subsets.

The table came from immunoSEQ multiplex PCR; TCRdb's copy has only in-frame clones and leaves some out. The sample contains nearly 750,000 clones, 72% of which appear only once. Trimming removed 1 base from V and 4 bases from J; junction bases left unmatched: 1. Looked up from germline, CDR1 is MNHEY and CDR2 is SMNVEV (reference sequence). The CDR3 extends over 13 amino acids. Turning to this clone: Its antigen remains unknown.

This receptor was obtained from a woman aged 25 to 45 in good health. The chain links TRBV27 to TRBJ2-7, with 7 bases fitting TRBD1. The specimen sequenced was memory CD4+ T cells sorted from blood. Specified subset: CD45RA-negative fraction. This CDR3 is CASSLLQGYEQYF. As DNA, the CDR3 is TGTGCCAGCAGTTTATTACAGGGGTACGAGCAGTACTTC.